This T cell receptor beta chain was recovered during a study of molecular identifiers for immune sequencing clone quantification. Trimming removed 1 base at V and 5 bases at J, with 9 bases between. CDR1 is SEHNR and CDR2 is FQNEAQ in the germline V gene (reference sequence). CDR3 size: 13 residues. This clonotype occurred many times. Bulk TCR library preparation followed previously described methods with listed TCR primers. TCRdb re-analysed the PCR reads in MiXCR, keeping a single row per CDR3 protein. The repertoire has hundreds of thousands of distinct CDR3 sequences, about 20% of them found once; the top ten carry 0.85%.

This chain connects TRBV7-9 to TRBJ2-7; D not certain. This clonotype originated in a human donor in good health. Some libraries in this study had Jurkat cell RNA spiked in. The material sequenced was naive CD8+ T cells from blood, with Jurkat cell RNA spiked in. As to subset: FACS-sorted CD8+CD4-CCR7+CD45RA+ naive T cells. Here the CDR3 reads CASSLGALNEQYF. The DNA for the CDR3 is TGTGCCAGCAGCTTAGGGGCCCTAAACGAGCAGTACTTC.